This TCR beta chain emerged from a study of T cell changes during pregnancy in multiple sclerosis. Losses at the gene ends were 6 bases for V and 0 bases for J; bases not matched to a gene: 7. The CDR3 is 15 amino acids. Germline loops: CDR1 LNHNV, CDR2 YYDKDF (reference sequence). Clones were sequenced by immunoSEQ multiplex PCR, and TCRdb holds only the in-frame ones, with some missing. The top ten hold 0.45% to 0.5% of the sample, which has tens of thousands of clones, just over 90% seen once. This chain uses TRBV15 with TRBJ1-2; 7 nucleotides match TRBD1. This sample comprised CD4+ T cells from peripheral blood mononuclear cells, obtained after pregnancy. This clonotype was obtained from a female donor with multiple sclerosis, enrolled in a pregnancy study. In DNA, the CDR3 is TGTGCCACCAGTAGACAGGGATCGGCTAACTATGGCTACACCTTC. The encoded protein is CATSRQGSANYGYTF. Based on the CDR3 plus reference TRBV15 and TRBJ1-2, the full variable domain is DAMVIQNPRYQVTQFGKPVTLSCSQTLNHNVMYWYQQKSSQAPKLLFHYYDKDFNNEADTPDNFQSRRPNTSFCFLDIRSPGLGDTAMYLCATSRQGSANYGYTFGSGTRLTVV.